Listed below are T cell receptor beta chains from one sample, sequenced in a study of cytomegalovirus exposure and HLA in healthy donors. TCRdb's table, derived via immunoSEQ multiplex PCR, lists solely in-frame clones and lacks some. The table has 100,000 to 150,000 clones, 8% to 11% seen once. Sequencing was done on a sample of PBMCs. Receptor source: a woman aged 18-30 years in good health and CMV-seropositive. CDR3s include the opening cysteine and the closing phenylalanine or tryptophan. Each record gives: D gene, J gene, clone size, V gene, CDR3 protein, CDR3 DNA. A D gene is named only where the DNA matches it firmly. Clone size appears in some rows only: once, few, many, or a class for an expanded clone.

TRBD2	TRBJ2-7	few	TRBV6-4	CASSIVAGLATYEQYF	TGTGCCAGCAGTATTGTAGCGGGACTAGCAACCTACGAGCAGTACTTC
TRBD2	TRBJ2-2	few	TRBV11-2	CASSSRGGLAGITGELFF	TGTGCCAGCAGCTCCCGCGGGGGACTAGCGGGTATCACCGGGGAGCTGTTTTTT
-	TRBJ2-3	few	TRBV5-6	CASSNTDVNTQYF	TGTGCCAGCAGTAACACCGATGTGAATACGCAGTATTTT
-	TRBJ2-7	-	TRBV19	CASSRTTTGLLSYEQYF	TGTGCCAGTAGTAGGACGACAACAGGGCTTCTCTCCTACGAGCAGTACTTC
-	TRBJ2-7	-	TRBV14	CASSSRWSSYEQYF	TGTGCCAGCAGCTCCCGCTGGAGCTCCTACGAGCAGTACTTC
TRBD2	TRBJ2-3	few	TRBV5-1	CASIERAGGSTDTQYF	TGCGCCAGCATAGAGCGGGCGGGAGGGAGCACAGATACGCAGTATTTT
-	TRBJ2-7	few	TRBV27	CASSLSGQYGNEQYF	TGTGCCAGCAGTCTAAGCGGACAGTACGGCAACGAGCAGTACTTC
-	TRBJ2-1	few	TRBV6-5	CASGWAGFSYNEQFF	TGTGCCAGCGGTTGGGCGGGCTTTTCCTACAATGAGCAGTTCTTC
-	TRBJ1-2	few	TRBV30	CASRRGHNYGYTF	TGTGCCTCCCGCCGGGGACACAACTATGGCTACACCTTC
-	TRBJ2-5	few	TRBV5-4	CASSTDWKETQYF	TGTGCCAGCAGCACGGACTGGAAAGAGACCCAGTACTTC
TRBD1	TRBJ2-1	-	TRBV10-2	CASKGDSLNEQFF	TGCGCCAGCAAGGGGGACAGCTTAAATGAGCAGTTCTTC
TRBD1	TRBJ2-7	few	TRBV30	CAWSVGDSIEQYF	TGTGCCTGGAGTGTGGGGGACAGTATAGAGCAGTACTTC